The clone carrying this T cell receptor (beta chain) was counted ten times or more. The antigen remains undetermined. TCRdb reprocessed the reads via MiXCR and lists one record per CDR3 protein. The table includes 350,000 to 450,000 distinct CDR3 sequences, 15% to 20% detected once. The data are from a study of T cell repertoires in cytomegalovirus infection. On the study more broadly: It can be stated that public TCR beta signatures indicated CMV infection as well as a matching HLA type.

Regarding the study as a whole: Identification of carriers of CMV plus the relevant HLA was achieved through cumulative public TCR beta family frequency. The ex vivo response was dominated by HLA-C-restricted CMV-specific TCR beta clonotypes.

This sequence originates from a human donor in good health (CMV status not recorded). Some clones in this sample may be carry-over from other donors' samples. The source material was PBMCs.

In DNA form, the CDR3 reads TGTGCCAGCAGCCCGGGGGACAGGGCCTACGAGCAGTACTTC. The encoded protein is CASSPGDRAYEQYF. The rearrangement uses TRBV7-8 and TRBJ2-7; 9 nucleotides match TRBD1. This CDR3 comprises 14 residues. The junction had 4 bases not matched to a gene; V was cut back by 5 bases and J by 2 bases. Germline V gene sequence: CDR1 SGHVS, CDR2 FQNEAQ. The entire variable domain, with the rest obtained from reference TRBV7-8 and TRBJ2-7, is as follows: GAGVSQSPRYKVAKRGQDVALRCDPISGHVSLFWYQQALGQGPEFLTYFQNEAQLDKSGLPSDRFFAERPEGSVSTLKIQRTQQEDSAVYLCASSPGDRAYEQYFGPGTRLTVT.